Presented here are 2 T cell receptor beta chains from one specimen sequenced in a study of T cells in Graves' hyperthyroidism and ophthalmopathy. RNA transcripts were the template for amplifying TCR beta CDR3 regions. First-round RT-PCR targeting the TCR CDR3 was performed with the HTBI primer set. TCRdb called the multiplex PCR reads again in MiXCR, with one record for every CDR3 protein. Of roughly 500,000 distinct CDR3 sequences listed, under 60% were seen once; the top ten hold under 20%. Material: peripheral blood or thyroid tissue (not recorded which). These receptors all come from an adult woman with Graves' disease, either hyperthyroidism or ophthalmopathy (not recorded which).

Points on this clonotype: At one boundary the junction diverges from the germline segment, which might be a read error. V is TRBV20-1 and J is TRBJ1-1, with D perhaps TRBD1 (5 bases). The CDR3 spans 16 residues. Germline CDR1 is DFQATT and CDR2 is SNEGSKA (reference sequence). CDR3: CSAYRPRDRPNTEAFF. The CDR3 nucleotides are TGCAGTGCTTATCGCCCACGAGACAGACCGAACACTGAGGCTTTCTTT.

This clonotype was seen at least ten times. This chain joins TRBV15 and TRBJ1-1, with D possibly being TRBD1 (5 bases). V was pared by 1 base and J by 3 bases, with 9 bases between. Germline V CDR1 and CDR2: LNHNV, YYDKDF (reference sequence). The CDR3 is made up of 14 amino acids. This CDR3 reads CATSRGDSYTEAFF. The DNA of the CDR3 is TGTGCCACCAGCAGAGGCGACAGCTACACTGAAGCTTTCTTT.